This entry is about one T cell receptor beta chain. Its antigen is still unknown. TCRdb's copy holds only in-frame clones and misses some; the assay was immunoSEQ multiplex PCR. This sample has about 3,600 clones; 60% to 85% occur once, and the top ten carry 60% to 85%. Either unselected PBMC or bead-purified CD4+, CD4+CD8+, CD57+ or CD56+ cells were sequenced. The CDR3 extends over 14 amino acids. V was pared by 4 bases and J by 7 bases, with 17 bases between. CDR1 is SQVTM, CDR2 ANQGSEA, per germline. This sample is drawn from a study of STAT5B mutations in CD4+ large granular lymphocyte leukemia. The overall study: Anti-CD4 microbead selection came after CD8+ cell depletion in cryopreserved samples. Study outcomes and limitations: 8/27 top patient clones versus 2/35 control clones were TRBV06-family. Only six or seven CD4-sorted patient samples were compared with healthy controls for clonality.

V and J are TRBV29-1 and TRBJ1-5, with D unresolved. The sequence was obtained from a man between 60 and 75 years old with CD4+ T-cell large granular lymphocyte leukemia. The material sequenced was PBMCs. DNA for the CDR3: TGCAGCGTTGTTTCTTCTGGATCGAACCAGCCCCAGCATTTT. Encoded protein: CSVVSSGSNQPQHF.